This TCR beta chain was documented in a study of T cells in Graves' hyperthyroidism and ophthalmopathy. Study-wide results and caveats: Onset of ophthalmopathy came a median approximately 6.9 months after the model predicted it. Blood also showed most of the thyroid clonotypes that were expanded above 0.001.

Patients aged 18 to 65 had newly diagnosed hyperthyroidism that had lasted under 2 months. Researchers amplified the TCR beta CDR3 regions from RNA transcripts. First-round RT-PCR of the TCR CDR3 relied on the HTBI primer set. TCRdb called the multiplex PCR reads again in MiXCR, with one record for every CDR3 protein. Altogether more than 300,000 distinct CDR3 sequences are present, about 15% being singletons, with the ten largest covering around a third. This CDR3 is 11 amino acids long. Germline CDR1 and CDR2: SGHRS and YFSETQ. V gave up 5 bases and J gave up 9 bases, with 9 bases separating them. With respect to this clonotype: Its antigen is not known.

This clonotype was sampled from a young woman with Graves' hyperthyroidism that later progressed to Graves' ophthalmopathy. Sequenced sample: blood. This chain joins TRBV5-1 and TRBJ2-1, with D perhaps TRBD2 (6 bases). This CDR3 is CASRRLVEQFF. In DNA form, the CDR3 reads TGCGCCAGCAGGAGACTAGTTGAGCAGTTCTTC.